These 19 T cell receptor beta chains were all obtained from the same sample, sequenced in a study of CD8+ T cells in alopecia areata (dated by TCRdb to 2016 to 2018). This specimen's time point label, interpreted: around 4 weeks on oral tofacitinib. Sample treatment or condition, as interpreted from the label and publication: oral pan-JAK inhibitor, 5-10 mg twice daily. The library was prepared using the immunoSEQ multiplex PCR assay. RNA was extracted from all samples and reverse transcribed into cDNA as template for TCR sequencing. This is the immuneACCESS table as TCRdb keeps it, with only in-frame sequences that have V and J called. A part of the clones is gone; compared with another copy, unresolved V genes explain less than half, and the rest is unexplained. This sample lists over 100,000 clones; 53% were detected once. 0.46% of the sample goes to the ten largest clones. The sequenced sample was CD4+ T cells sorted from blood, obtained at week 4, from a patient treated with tofacitinib. The receptors derive from a human donor with alopecia areata.

The chain joins TRBV30 to TRBJ1-2, with D tentatively TRBD1 (5 bases). The V and J ends lost 0 bases and 7 bases respectively, with 9 bases between them. The CDR3 totals 12 residues. Germline lookup yields CDR1 GTSNPN and CDR2 SVGIG (reference sequence). The CDR3 spells CAWSVVGGGYTF. The CDR3 region has the DNA TGTGCCTGGAGTGTAGTCGGGGGTGGCTACACCTTC.

The chain combines TRBV30 with TRBJ2-7; D might be TRBD1 or TRBD2, each matching 5 bases. Germline values: CDR1 GTSNPN, CDR2 SVGIG (reference sequence). V gave up 3 bases and J gave up 3 bases, with 18 bases separating them. The CDR3 loop spans 15 amino acids. The CDR3 region has the DNA TGTGCCTGGAGCCAACTTCGGGACGGACTCTACGAGCAGTACTTC. This encodes CAWSQLRDGLYEQYF.

The rearrangement uses TRBV29-1 and TRBJ2-1, with 7 bases matching TRBD2. Germline lookup yields CDR1 SQVTM and CDR2 ANQGSEA. The length of the CDR3 is 13 residues. J was trimmed by 0 bases and V by 6 bases; bases with no gene match: 2. CDR3 sequence reads: CSVERDSYNEQFF. CDR3 DNA sequence: TGCAGCGTCGAGCGGGACTCCTACAATGAGCAGTTCTTC.

This rearrangement joins TRBV7-9 to TRBJ1-2, with 7 positions matching TRBD1. This CDR3 is built from 13 residues. J was trimmed by 7 bases and V by 1 base; bases with no gene match: 3. CDR1 and CDR2 from the germline V gene are SEHNR and FQNEAQ (reference sequence). The CDR3 sequence is CASSLGTGRGYTF. The CDR3 nucleotides are TGTGCCAGCAGCTTAGGGACAGGACGTGGCTACACCTTC.

The genes are TRBV7-9 and TRBJ2-3; D is perhaps TRBD1 (5 bases). Germline values: CDR1 SEHNR, CDR2 FQNEAQ (reference sequence). The CDR3 runs 14 residues. V dropped 0 bases and J dropped 5 bases, with 9 bases sitting between them. CDR3 sequence: CASSLAAGKDTQYF. The CDR3 DNA sequence: TGTGCCAGCAGCTTAGCGGCAGGGAAAGATACGCAGTATTTT.

The sample holds one count of this clone. The chain links TRBV15 to TRBJ2-7; tentatively, D is TRBD2 (7 bases). The CDR3 length is 17 residues. The V gene's germline CDR1 is LNHNV and CDR2 YYDKDF (reference sequence). The ends were cut back, 1 base at V and 2 bases at J, with 18 bases in the middle. The CDR3: CATSRASGGDRAYEQYF. The CDR3 DNA reads as TGTGCCACCAGCAGAGCGTCGGGGGGCGATAGGGCCTACGAGCAGTACTTC.

The chain recombines TRBV23-1 with TRBJ2-7; 11 positions match TRBD1. TRBV23-1 is labeled an ORF, and its function is uncertain. With V trimmed by 7 bases and J by 2 bases, 7 bases remained unmatched. The CDR3 is 15 residues long. In DNA form, the CDR3 reads TGCGCCAGCATGGAGGGACAGGGGGTCGCCTACGAGCAGTACTTC. This translates into CASMEGQGVAYEQYF.

The count of this clone is one. This chain links TRBV6-6 with TRBJ1-5, with 9 nucleotides matching TRBD1. The CDR3 runs 16 residues. The germline V gene encodes CDR1 MNHNY and CDR2 SVGAGI (reference sequence). The V and J ends lost 5 bases and 6 bases, in that order; junction bases with no gene match: 11. The CDR3 reads CASSPEDRGGGQPQHF. The CDR3 DNA sequence: TGTGCCAGCAGTCCCGAGGACAGGGGAGGAGGTCAGCCCCAGCATTTT.

The chain recombines TRBV5-1 with TRBJ2-3; D is uncertain. The CDR3 is 17 residues long. Between the trimmed V and J ends, which lost 4 bases and 2 bases, there was a span of 20 bases. Germline lookup yields CDR1 SGHRS and CDR2 YFSETQ. The CDR3 region has the DNA TGCGCCAGCAGCCTCCTCCTCGCAGGCGGATCCACAGATACGCAGTATTTT. It codes for CASSLLLAGGSTDTQYF.

The V call is TRBV28, the J call TRBJ1-1; TRBD1 matches 9 bases. Trimming cost V 8 bases and J 5 bases; bases outside gene matches: 3. Germline V gene lookup returns CDR1 MDHEN and CDR2 SYDVKM. The CDR3 spans 12 residues. CDR3 nucleotides: TGTGCCAGCGGGACAGGGTGGACTGAAGCTTTCTTT. Amino acids: CASGTGWTEAFF.

This clone was observed a few times. V usage is TRBV5-1 and J usage is TRBJ2-3; no definite D call. V lost 4 bases to trimming and J lost 2 bases, with 8 bases between them. CDR3 length: 13 residues. The V gene's germline CDR1 is SGHRS and CDR2 YFSETQ. The chain's CDR3 is CASSPAYTDTQYF. CDR3 DNA: TGCGCCAGCAGCCCCGCCTACACAGATACGCAGTATTTT.

This chain joins TRBV7-9 and TRBJ1-4; tentative D call: TRBD1 (5 bases). This CDR3 has 15 amino acids. Looked up from germline, CDR1 is SEHNR and CDR2 is FQNEAQ (reference sequence). Trimming pared 5 bases from V and 8 bases from J, leaving 18 bases between. Here the CDR3 DNA reads TGTGCCAGCAGCGAGCCCGGGGCAGGATCAGAAAAACTGTTTTTT. Translated: CASSEPGAGSEKLFF.

The CDR3: CASSNPYWSSPLHF. CDR3 bases: TGTGCCAGTAGTAACCCCTATTGGAGCTCACCCCTCCACTTT. V gene TRBV19 combines with J gene TRBJ1-6; no definite D call. Germline CDR1 LNHDA, CDR2 SQIVND (reference sequence). This CDR3 is built from 14 residues. Trimming shortened V by 4 bases and J by 10 bases, and 14 bases separated the two germline ends.

This clone was detected only a few times. V usage is TRBV30 and J usage is TRBJ2-2; tentatively, D is TRBD1 or TRBD2 (5 bases each). V was clipped by 4 bases and J by 1 base, with 10 bases between them. Germline V gene data show CDR1 as GTSNPN and CDR2 as SVGIG (reference sequence). The CDR3 runs 14 residues. CDR3: CAWNRDGNTGELFF. In DNA form, the CDR3 reads TGTGCCTGGAACCGGGACGGGAACACCGGGGAGCTGTTTTTT.

As for this clone: Other nucleotide sequences from this sample produce the same CDR3. This rearrangement joins TRBV9 to TRBJ2-3; 8 bases agree with TRBD1. The CDR3 has 14 residues. Per the germline V gene, CDR1 is SGDLS and CDR2 is YYNGEE. The ends lost 3 bases at V and 5 bases at J; junction bases unmatched: 5. CDR3 sequence: CASSAGQGGDTQYF. CDR3 sequence (DNA): TGTGCCAGCAGCGCAGGACAGGGTGGAGATACGCAGTATTTT.

The chain recombines TRBV9 with TRBJ2-3; TRBD2 matches 7 bases. The junction had 6 bases not matched to a gene; V was cut back by 0 bases and J by 2 bases. Per the germline V gene, CDR1 is SGDLS and CDR2 is YYNGEE. The CDR3 consists of 16 residues. CDR3 region: CASSVGSSGLTDTQYF. The CDR3 nucleotides read TGTGCCAGCAGCGTAGGGTCTAGCGGACTCACAGATACGCAGTATTTT.

This sequence joins TRBV30 and TRBJ1-4, with D hard to call. The V gene lost 0 bases and the J gene lost 8 bases, with 16 bases spanning the gap. Germline V lookup: CDR1 GTSNPN, CDR2 SVGIG (reference sequence). CDR3 length equals 15 residues. CDR3 in amino acids: CAWSVVGGRGEKLFF. CDR3 nucleotide sequence: TGTGCCTGGAGTGTAGTTGGAGGGAGAGGCGAAAAACTGTTTTTT.

The chain joins TRBV18 to TRBJ2-3, with no clear D. The CDR3 spans 13 residues. CDR1 and CDR2 from the germline V gene are KGHSH and LQKENI. The V and J ends lost 1 base and 5 bases respectively, with 7 bases between them. The CDR3 DNA is TGTGCCAGCTCACCACGACTTCAAGATACGCAGTATTTT. Its translation: CASSPRLQDTQYF.

The chain carries TRBV7-9 and TRBJ2-7; TRBD2 matches 9 bases. Germline V lookup: CDR1 SEHNR, CDR2 FQNEAQ (reference sequence). Trimming cost V 0 bases and J 6 bases; bases outside gene matches: 12. The CDR3 is 17 residues long. The CDR3 coding sequence is TGTGCCAGCAGCTTAGCTGGGGTAGCGGGAGTTCTGGGCGAGCAGTACTTC. It encodes CASSLAGVAGVLGEQYF.